A selection of T cell receptor beta chains follows, all from one sample in a study of cytomegalovirus exposure and HLA in healthy donors. The repertoire was sequenced with immunoSEQ multiplex PCR; TCRdb's copy has only in-frame clones and lacks some. Of 160,000 or so clones listed, approximately 82% are singletons. Sequencing used PBMCs. These receptors originate from a woman aged 50 to 60 in good health and CMV-seropositive. Each CDR3 is given with its conserved first and last residue. Fields, in order: CDR3 length, V gene, D gene, J gene, clone size, CDR3 protein, CDR3 DNA. D genes are given only for firm matches. Clone size appears in some rows only: once, few, many, or a class for an expanded clone.

CDR3 length: 18; V gene: TRBV19; D gene: .; J gene: TRBJ1-4; clone size: .; CDR3 protein: CASTPLGGPFATNEKLFF; CDR3 DNA: TGTGCCAGTACCCCCCTCGGAGGGCCCTTTGCAACTAATGAAAAACTGTTTTTT
CDR3 length: 14; V gene: TRBV6-6; D gene: .; J gene: TRBJ2-7; clone size: few; CDR3 protein: CASSYFGSDYEQYF; CDR3 DNA: TGTGCCAGCAGTTACTTTGGCAGCGACTACGAGCAGTACTTC
CDR3 length: 12; V gene: TRBV27; D gene: .; J gene: TRBJ1-2; clone size: .; CDR3 protein: CASRRANYGYTF; CDR3 DNA: TGTGCCAGCAGGAGGGCCAACTATGGCTACACCTTC
CDR3 length: 12; V gene: TRBV5-1; D gene: .; J gene: TRBJ2-1; clone size: .; CDR3 protein: CASTRGVGEQFF; CDR3 DNA: TGCGCCAGCACGCGGGGCGTAGGTGAGCAGTTCTTC
CDR3 length: 14; V gene: TRBV5-6; D gene: TRBD1; J gene: TRBJ2-7; clone size: .; CDR3 protein: CASSPGQGVLEQYF; CDR3 DNA: TGTGCCAGCAGCCCTGGACAGGGGGTCTTAGAGCAGTACTTC
CDR3 length: 11; V gene: TRBV14; D gene: .; J gene: TRBJ2-7; clone size: .; CDR3 protein: CASSQKSEQYF; CDR3 DNA: TGTGCCAGCAGCCAGAAGAGCGAGCAGTACTTC
CDR3 length: 12; V gene: TRBV30; D gene: .; J gene: TRBJ2-1; clone size: .; CDR3 protein: CAWSVAGFEQFF; CDR3 DNA: TGTGCCTGGAGTGTCGCGGGGTTTGAGCAGTTCTTC
CDR3 length: 14; V gene: TRBV2; D gene: .; J gene: TRBJ1-4; clone size: .; CDR3 protein: CASNDGTGGEKLFF; CDR3 DNA: TGTGCCAGCAACGATGGGACGGGGGGAGAAAAACTGTTTTTT
CDR3 length: 15; V gene: TRBV6-5; D gene: TRBD2; J gene: TRBJ2-7; clone size: .; CDR3 protein: CASRELAGGAFGQYF; CDR3 DNA: TGTGCCAGCAGGGAACTAGCGGGGGGTGCGTTTGGGCAGTACTTC
CDR3 length: 13; V gene: TRBV7-3; D gene: .; J gene: TRBJ1-1; clone size: .; CDR3 protein: CASHTGPTTEAFF; CDR3 DNA: TGTGCCAGCCACACAGGCCCAACCACTGAAGCTTTCTTT
CDR3 length: 15; V gene: TRBV6-1; D gene: TRBD2; J gene: TRBJ2-1; clone size: .; CDR3 protein: CASSSRLAVYNEQFF; CDR3 DNA: TGTGCCAGCAGTTCTCGACTAGCGGTATACAATGAGCAGTTCTTC
CDR3 length: 14; V gene: TRBV2; D gene: .; J gene: TRBJ1-2; clone size: few; CDR3 protein: CASSEAGYYYGYTF; CDR3 DNA: TGTGCCAGCAGTGAGGCAGGGTATTACTATGGCTACACCTTC
CDR3 length: 13; V gene: TRBV5-4; D gene: TRBD1; J gene: TRBJ1-2; clone size: few; CDR3 protein: CASSAGTGRGYTF; CDR3 DNA: TGTGCCAGCAGTGCCGGGACAGGGAGGGGCTACACCTTC
CDR3 length: 14; V gene: TRBV9; D gene: TRBD1; J gene: TRBJ2-5; clone size: .; CDR3 protein: CASSPRDRQETQYF; CDR3 DNA: TGTGCCAGCAGCCCCCGGGACAGACAAGAGACCCAGTACTTC
CDR3 length: 13; V gene: TRBV2; D gene: .; J gene: TRBJ1-2; clone size: .; CDR3 protein: CASSSSREGGYTF; CDR3 DNA: TGTGCCAGCAGTTCCTCCAGGGAGGGAGGCTACACCTTC
CDR3 length: 15; V gene: TRBV2; D gene: .; J gene: TRBJ1-1; clone size: .; CDR3 protein: CASYGAGRMNTEAFF; CDR3 DNA: TGTGCCAGCTATGGGGCAGGGCGAATGAACACTGAAGCTTTCTTT
CDR3 length: 14; V gene: TRBV5-1; D gene: TRBD1; J gene: TRBJ1-2; clone size: .; CDR3 protein: CASSKDRDRVGYTF; CDR3 DNA: TGCGCCAGCAGCAAGGACCGGGACAGGGTTGGCTACACCTTC
CDR3 length: 17; V gene: TRBV5-1; D gene: TRBD1; J gene: TRBJ2-1; clone size: once; CDR3 protein: CASSYTGTGGLYNEQFF; CDR3 DNA: TGCGCCAGCAGCTACACCGGGACAGGGGGCCTCTACAATGAGCAGTTCTTC
CDR3 length: 15; V gene: TRBV4-1; D gene: TRBD1; J gene: TRBJ2-1; clone size: few; CDR3 protein: CASSQDLGTGGEKFF; CDR3 DNA: TGCGCCAGCAGCCAAGATTTAGGGACAGGGGGCGAGAAGTTCTTC
CDR3 length: 14; V gene: TRBV5-4; D gene: TRBD2; J gene: TRBJ2-3; clone size: .; CDR3 protein: CASSFDTSADTQYF; CDR3 DNA: TGTGCCAGCAGCTTTGACACTAGCGCAGATACGCAGTATTTT
CDR3 length: 10; V gene: TRBV9; D gene: .; J gene: TRBJ2-7; clone size: .; CDR3 protein: CASSRTEQYF; CDR3 DNA: TGTGCCAGCAGTAGGACAGAGCAGTACTTC
CDR3 length: 13; V gene: TRBV14; D gene: .; J gene: TRBJ2-3; clone size: .; CDR3 protein: CASSQDDFYTQYF; CDR3 DNA: TGTGCCAGCAGCCAAGACGACTTTTATACGCAGTATTTT
CDR3 length: 15; V gene: TRBV10-3; D gene: .; J gene: TRBJ2-3; clone size: .; CDR3 protein: CAISDVRGATDTQYF; CDR3 DNA: TGTGCCATCAGTGATGTCCGGGGGGCCACAGATACGCAGTATTTT
CDR3 length: 15; V gene: TRBV18; D gene: .; J gene: TRBJ1-5; clone size: .; CDR3 protein: CASSPGVSLNQPQHF; CDR3 DNA: TGTGCCAGCTCACCAGGAGTAAGTTTAAATCAGCCCCAGCATTTT